The 18 T cell receptor beta chains below come from one sample, sequenced in a study of beta chain features in type 1 diabetes. Sequenced material consisted of expressed TCRB transcripts (all of the isolated RNA was reverse transcribed). Profiling relied on immunoSEQ multiplex PCR, and the TCRdb table lists in-frame clones only, not all of them. The sample carries approximately 44,000 clones, 51% recorded once. Specimen: Tregs from blood. These receptors all stem from a woman younger than 35 in good health.

This chain's CDR3 is CASTFNTLEGTEAFF. CDR3 sequence (DNA): TGTGCCAGCACCTTTAACACCCTGGAGGGAACTGAAGCTTTCTTT. The chain combines TRBV6-1 with TRBJ1-1; no firm D call. Germline values: CDR1 MNHNS, CDR2 SASEGT. The V gene lost 7 bases and the J gene lost 5 bases, with 20 bases spanning the gap. CDR3 length: 15 residues.

The table lists this clone with a few counts. V gene TRBV6-6 combines with J gene TRBJ2-6, with 7 bases aligning to TRBD2. V lost 6 bases, J lost 0 bases, and 5 bases stayed unmatched. Per germline, CDR1 MNHNY and CDR2 SVGAGI (reference sequence). The CDR3 is 16 amino acids. The CDR3 loop reads CASSHGGNSGANVLTF. CDR3 DNA: TGTGCCAGCAGCCACGGGGGGAACTCTGGGGCCAACGTCCTGACTTTC.

The chain combines TRBV28 with TRBJ1-5, with 8 bases matching TRBD1. Germline V lookup: CDR1 MDHEN, CDR2 SYDVKM. The CDR3 has 15 residues. The V and J ends lost 10 bases and 7 bases, in that order; junction bases with no gene match: 15. For the CDR3, the DNA is TGTGCCATCAATGGTGGGGGGCACAGGGGGCAGCCCCAGCATTTT. It encodes CAINGGGHRGQPQHF.

V gene TRBV7-2 combines with J gene TRBJ2-6; 11 positions match TRBD2. Germline-derived CDR1 and CDR2 are SGHTA and FQGNSA. The CDR3 is made up of 17 amino acids. The junction had 5 bases not matched to a gene; V was cut back by 5 bases and J by 2 bases. CDR3 sequence: CASSKLAGVTGANVLTF. The CDR3 region has the DNA TGTGCCAGCAGCAAACTAGCGGGGGTAACTGGGGCCAACGTCCTGACTTTC.

This clone was seen only a few times. The V gene is TRBV29-1, the J gene TRBJ1-2, with 7 nucleotides matching TRBD1. From germline, CDR1 is SQVTM and CDR2 ANQGSEA. V shed 3 bases, J shed 2 bases, and the junction held 3 bases outside the gene matches. This CDR3 is 13 amino acids long. CDR3 coding DNA: TGCAGCGTTGATGGGGACAGAAACTATGGCTACACCTTC. Translating gives CSVDGDRNYGYTF.

This chain's CDR3 is CASSQDRELAGGYAYEQYF. CDR3 bases: TGCGCCAGCAGCCAAGATAGAGAATTAGCGGGAGGGTACGCCTACGAGCAGTACTTC. The V and J genes are TRBV4-1 and TRBJ2-7, with 11 bases fitting TRBD2. Trimming at V came to 0 bases and at J to 2 bases, leaving 12 bases not matched to a gene. Germline assignment: CDR1 MGHRA and CDR2 YSYEKL. The CDR3 is 19 amino acids.

V is TRBV7-2 and J is TRBJ2-2; 7 bases line up with TRBD1. This CDR3 comprises 15 residues. V was pared by 6 bases and J by 8 bases, with 12 bases of the junction left unmatched. Per germline, CDR1 SGHTA and CDR2 FQGNSA. CDR3 coding DNA: TGTGCCAGCAGATACCGACAGGGTGGTCTTGGGGAGCTGTTTTTT. It encodes CASRYRQGGLGELFF.

Written as DNA, the CDR3 is TGTGCCAGCAGTGCTGGGGGGGCTAGACAGCCCCAGCATTTT. It specifies CASSAGGARQPQHF. The chain carries TRBV2 and TRBJ1-5, with D perhaps TRBD1 (6 bases). This CDR3 region has 14 residues. CDR1 is SNHLY, CDR2 FYNNEI, per germline. Trimming left V 4 bases short and J 7 bases short, with 14 bases between.

V and J are TRBV29-1 and TRBJ2-3; 9 positions match TRBD2. The length of the CDR3 is 14 residues. Trimming cost V 4 bases and J 4 bases; bases outside gene matches: 6. Germline lookup yields CDR1 SQVTM and CDR2 ANQGSEA. CDR3 nucleotides: TGCAGCGTTGCTGGACAGCGGGGGGCAGATACGCAGTATTTT. Its translation: CSVAGQRGADTQYF.

The gene calls are TRBV7-7 and TRBJ2-5, with 9 bases that match TRBD2. In germline, CDR1 is SSHAT, CDR2 FNYEAQ (reference sequence). Trimming took 2 bases from V and 5 from J; bases not matched to a gene: 6. The CDR3 extends over 15 amino acids. The CDR3 sequence: CASSLIAGVGETQYF. DNA for the CDR3: TGTGCCAGCAGCTTAATAGCGGGAGTCGGCGAGACCCAGTACTTC.

The V gene is TRBV11-2, the J gene TRBJ2-5, with TRBD1 as a possible D gene (5 bases). The DNA end is a closer match to TRBJ2-7, so the J assignment may be wrong. The length of the CDR3 is 15 residues. Germline V gene sequence: CDR1 SGHAT, CDR2 FQNNGV. The CDR3 loop is CASSLGQRASYEQYF. The CDR3 region has the DNA TGTGCCAGCAGCTTAGGACAGAGAGCTTCCTACGAGCAGTACTTC.

The CDR3 protein is CASRSYRDSQETQYF. The CDR3 DNA follows: TGTGCCAGCAGATCCTACCGGGACAGCCAAGAGACCCAGTACTTC. This chain uses TRBV6-5 with TRBJ2-5, with TRBD1 identical over 7 bases. The CDR3 has 15 amino acids. Germline V lookup: CDR1 MNHEY, CDR2 SVGAGI. The V segment lost 6 bases and the J segment 1 base; nucleotides outside the gene matches: 8.

The genes are TRBV7-8 and TRBJ2-7; D possibly corresponds to TRBD1 (7 bases). Germline V CDR1 and CDR2: SGHVS, FQNEAQ. The V end lost 5 bases, the J end lost 5 bases, and 19 bases lay between the germline ends. The CDR3 loop spans 15 amino acids. This CDR3 is CASSPNPGRGDEQYF. The CDR3 DNA follows: TGTGCCAGCAGCCCAAACCCAGGCAGGGGGGACGAGCAGTACTTC.

This clone was observed a few times. This rearrangement joins TRBV10-3 to TRBJ2-1; unclear D gene. Germline assignment: CDR1 ENHRY and CDR2 SYGVKD. Trimming took off 3 bases at V and 4 bases at J, with 7 bases between the two ends. The CDR3 has 13 amino acids. This CDR3 is CAISEQQYNEQFF. The CDR3, as DNA: TGTGCCATCAGTGAACAACAGTACAATGAGCAGTTCTTC.

The V gene is TRBV28, the J gene TRBJ2-7; 7 bases are shared with TRBD1. The CDR3 is made up of 12 amino acids. Trimming at V came to 6 bases and at J to 7 bases, leaving 6 bases not matched to a gene. In germline, CDR1 is MDHEN, CDR2 SYDVKM. The CDR3 loop is CASRLTGEEQYF. The CDR3 DNA reads TGTGCCAGCAGATTAACAGGGGAGGAGCAGTACTTC.

This clone has a single count. This rearrangement joins TRBV5-4 to TRBJ1-5; 12 positions match TRBD1. CDR3 length equals 16 residues. Germline CDR1 reads SGHNT; CDR2 reads YYREEE (reference sequence). J was trimmed by 5 bases and V by 0 bases; bases with no gene match: 3. CDR3 DNA sequence: TGTGCCAGCAGCTTGGGCGGGACAGGGGGCTATCAGCCCCAGCATTTT. Amino acid sequence: CASSLGGTGGYQPQHF.

The rearrangement joins TRBV20-1 to TRBJ2-7; a possible D gene is TRBD2 (5 bases). The CDR3 contains 11 residues. Germline lookup yields CDR1 DFQATT and CDR2 SNEGSKA (reference sequence). In nucleotides, the CDR3 is TGCAGCTGTCACGGGGAAGCGGAGCAGTACTTC. This sequence encodes CSCHGEAEQYF.

The genes are TRBV10-3 and TRBJ2-2, with 10 positions matching TRBD1. The CDR3 contains 18 residues. V shed 0 bases and J 2 bases; nucleotides not matched to a gene: 6. Germline V gene data show CDR1 as ENHRY and CDR2 as SYGVKD. The CDR3 reads CAISESGTGASNTGELFF. CDR3 coding DNA: TGTGCCATCAGTGAGTCCGGGACAGGGGCCAGTAACACCGGGGAGCTGTTTTTT.